The clone carrying this T cell receptor (beta chain) was counted a few times. What it binds is not known. The germline gives CDR1 MNHEY, CDR2 SVGAGI. This CDR3 comprises 15 residues. V shed 0 bases and J shed 1 base, with 7 bases lying between them. Using immunoSEQ multiplex PCR, the repertoire was profiled, and TCRdb retains in-frame clones only, with some absent. The data hold some 20,000 clones, with about four fifths observed a single time. The data originate from a study of CD4+ T cells in melanoma. Study results and limitations: Diverse differentiation states were reported for melanoma neoantigen-specific CD4+ T cells.

The V call is TRBV6-5, the J call TRBJ1-5; possibly TRBD1 for D (5 bases). Material: cells from a culture (not recorded whether cultured in vitro). The source is a human donor with melanoma. The CDR3 reads CASSYSRDSNQPQHF. As DNA, the CDR3 is TGTGCCAGCAGTTACTCGAGGGACAGCAATCAGCCCCAGCATTTT.